The next 15 T cell receptor beta chains were all read from a single sample in a study of CD8+CD57+ T cells in acquired aplastic anemia. Genomic DNA acted as the template from which TCR beta VDJ combination and CDR3 sequence profiling were carried out. TCRdb passed the reads through MiXCR, listing each CDR3 protein once. The sample consists of 250,000 to 300,000 distinct CDR3 sequences, 45% to 65% of them appearing once. Sequenced sample: sorted CD4+, CD8+, or CD8+CD57+ T cells (not recorded which) from PBMCs. Receptor source: a human donor with severe aplastic anemia or a healthy control (not recorded which).

This clonotype was counted many times. The genes are TRBV19 and TRBJ1-5; D is ambiguous. The V end lost 5 bases, the J end lost 6 bases, and 11 bases lay between the germline ends. The CDR3 runs 13 residues. From germline, CDR1 is LNHDA and CDR2 SQIVND (reference sequence). The CDR3 here is CASSQAGGQPQHF. The CDR3 region has the DNA TGTGCCAGTAGTCAAGCGGGAGGTCAGCCCCAGCATTTT.

The genes are TRBV6-5 and TRBJ2-7, with a tentative D call TRBD1 (5 bases). CDR3 size: 14 residues. The germline V gene has CDR1 MNHEY and CDR2 SVGAGI. V was pared by 6 bases and J by 3 bases, with 15 bases between. For the CDR3, the DNA is TGTGCCAGCAGCCTGACAGTGGCTTTCTACGAGCAGTACTTC. Amino acid sequence: CASSLTVAFYEQYF.

The gene calls are TRBV5-4 and TRBJ2-7; TRBD1 agrees at 8 bases. The CDR3 covers 15 residues. The germline V gene has CDR1 SGHNT and CDR2 YYREEE (reference sequence). V was pared by 2 bases and J by 1 base, with 5 bases of the junction left unmatched. In DNA, the CDR3 is TGTGCCAGCAGCTTCCCAGGGGGCGTATCCTACGAGCAGTACTTC. It yields the protein CASSFPGGVSYEQYF.

The chain couples TRBV24-1 to TRBJ2-1; a weak D match, TRBD2 (6 bases). Per the germline V gene, CDR1 is KGHDR and CDR2 is SFDVKD. V lost 0 bases, J lost 10 bases, and 15 bases lay in between. CDR3 size: 15 residues. Here the CDR3 DNA reads TGTGCCACCAGTGATTTGGGGACGCCCGGGGGAGAGCAGTTCTTC. Its translation: CATSDLGTPGGEQFF.

This clonotype was seen a handful of times. CDR3 residues: CASSEARDREGGYTF. The CDR3 coding sequence is TGTGCCAGCAGTGAAGCGAGAGACAGGGAAGGCGGCTACACCTTC. The genes are TRBV2 and TRBJ1-2; 7 nucleotides match TRBD1. With 0 bases clipped from V and 8 bases from J, the junction kept 9 bases outside the gene matches. From germline, CDR1 is SNHLY and CDR2 FYNNEI. The CDR3 spans 15 residues. Filled out from reference TRBV2 and TRBJ1-2, the complete variable domain reads EPEVTQTPSHQVTQMGQEVILRCVPISNHLYFYWYRQILGQKVEFLVSFYNNEISEKSEIFDDQFSVERPDGSNFTLKIRSTKLEDSAMYFCASSEARDREGGYTFGSGTRLTVV.

Only a few counts were recorded for this clonotype. The DNA for the CDR3 is TGTGCCAGTAGCTTGACAGGGGGCGCCTACGAGCAGTACTTC. This sequence encodes CASSLTGGAYEQYF. The chain uses TRBV19 and TRBJ2-7, with 10 nucleotides matching TRBD1. The CDR3 covers 14 residues. Germline V gene lookup returns CDR1 LNHDA and CDR2 SQIVND (reference sequence). The trim removed 6 bases at V and 2 bases at J, leaving 4 bases unmatched. Based on the CDR3 plus reference TRBV19 and TRBJ2-7, the full variable domain is DGGITQSPKYLFRKEGQNVTLSCEQNLNHDAMYWYRQDPGQGLRLIYYSQIVNDFQKGDIAEGYSVSREKKESFPLTVTSAQKNPTAFYLCASSLTGGAYEQYFGPGTRLTVT.

The chain has TRBV29-1 and TRBJ2-1; 7 bases are shared with TRBD2. Unmatched junction bases numbered 6, after V lost 5 bases and J lost 5 bases. This CDR3 is 13 amino acids long. Germline CDR1 reads SQVTM; CDR2 reads ANQGSEA. The CDR3, as DNA: TGCAGCGTTCCCGGGACTACCAACAATGAGCAGTTCTTC. It specifies CSVPGTTNNEQFF.

This clonotype has ten or more counts. Written as DNA, the CDR3 is TGCGCCAGCAGCCAAGATAGGGGGGCGCGGGGTCCTGAAGCTTTCTTT. Amino acid sequence: CASSQDRGARGPEAFF. This chain links TRBV4-1 with TRBJ1-1; D is perhaps TRBD1 (6 bases). Germline V gene data show CDR1 as MGHRA and CDR2 as YSYEKL. CDR3 length equals 16 residues. The ends were cut back, 0 bases at V and 6 bases at J, with 17 bases in the middle.

V usage is TRBV20-1 and J usage is TRBJ2-3; TRBD1 agrees at 7 bases. Per germline, CDR1 DFQATT and CDR2 SNEGSKA (reference sequence). After removal of 0 bases from V and 3 bases from J, the junction contained 6 bases not matched to a gene. The CDR3 has 15 residues. CDR3 nucleotides: TGCAGTGCTAGAGAGACGACAGGGTTGACAGATACGCAGTATTTT. It codes for CSARETTGLTDTQYF.

The chain recombines TRBV2 with TRBJ1-5; 7 nucleotides line up with TRBD1. The germline CDR1 and CDR2 sequences are SNHLY and FYNNEI. This CDR3 is 15 amino acids long. With V trimmed by 1 base and J by 4 bases, 4 bases remained unmatched. The CDR3 DNA follows: TGTGCCAGCAGTGAAGAGAGGGGGCTTAATCAGCCCCAGCATTTT. Its translation is CASSEERGLNQPQHF.

The CDR3 nucleotides read TGCGCCAGCAGCGAGGACAGACCGAACACTGAAGCTTTCTTT. Residues: CASSEDRPNTEAFF. The genes are TRBV5-1 and TRBJ1-1; tentative D call: TRBD1 (6 bases). Germline loops: CDR1 SGHRS, CDR2 YFSETQ. CDR3 length equals 14 residues. Trimming pared 4 bases from V and 1 base from J, leaving 11 bases between. The full variable domain, with the rest looked up from reference TRBV5-1 and TRBJ1-1, is KAGVTQTPRYLIKTRGQQVTLSCSPISGHRSVSWYQQTPGQGLQFLFEYFSETQRNKGNFPGRFSGRQFSNSRSEMNVSTLELGDSALYLCASSEDRPNTEAFFGQGTRLTVV.

This chain links TRBV10-2 with TRBJ1-3, with D possibly being TRBD1 (5 bases). Germline-derived CDR1 and CDR2 are WSHSY and SAAADI. The CDR3 consists of 15 residues. Trimming pared 8 bases from V and 0 bases from J, leaving 14 bases between. CDR3 in DNA: TGCGCCAGCCGGGGAGGGACCTACTCTGGAAACACCATATATTTT. Amino acid sequence: CASRGGTYSGNTIYF.

This clonotype was counted ten times or more. The chain carries TRBV2 and TRBJ1-5; D may be TRBD1 (6 bases). The CDR3 sequence is 13 residues long. The germline CDR1 and CDR2 sequences are SNHLY and FYNNEI. With 6 bases removed from V and 6 bases from J, the gap between germline ends came to 12 bases. CDR3 nucleotide sequence: TGTGCCAGCAGGCAAGGGGGGGGTCAGCCCCAGCATTTT. Its translation: CASRQGGGQPQHF. The full variable domain, rest sourced from reference TRBV2 and TRBJ1-5, is EPEVTQTPSHQVTQMGQEVILRCVPISNHLYFYWYRQILGQKVEFLVSFYNNEISEKSEIFDDQFSVERPDGSNFTLKIRSTKLEDSAMYFCASRQGGGQPQHFGDGTRLSIL.

The chain employs TRBV7-9 and TRBJ2-3; unclear D gene. Looked up from germline, CDR1 is SEHNR and CDR2 is FQNEAQ (reference sequence). The V end was cut by 3 bases, the J end by 11 bases, with 15 bases between. The CDR3 has 13 amino acids. Written as DNA, the CDR3 is TGTGCCAGCAGCTTGTGGGCGGCCGATGAGCAGTATTTT. This translates into CASSLWAADEQYF. Full variable domain (rest looked up from reference TRBV7-9 and TRBJ2-3): DTGVSQNPRHKITKRGQNVTFRCDPISEHNRLYWYRQTLGQGPEFLTYFQNEAQLEKSRLLSDRFSAERPKGSFSTLEIQRTEQGDSAMYLCASSLWAADEQYFGPGTRLTVL.

This chain links TRBV2 with TRBJ1-2; TRBD1 is a possible D gene (6 bases). CDR1 SNHLY and CDR2 FYNNEI come from the germline V gene. The CDR3 has 13 amino acids. The V end lost 6 bases, the J end lost 4 bases, and 12 bases lay between the germline ends. DNA for the CDR3: TGTGCCAGCAGAGAACAGGGAGGCTATGGCTACACCTTC. Amino acid sequence: CASREQGGYGYTF.